This T cell receptor (beta chain) was observed in a study of response to subunit inactivated influenza vaccine. General study findings and limits: Authors proposed each seasonal influenza vaccination draws in few new T cells.

Concerning this clonotype itself: Its matching antigen is unknown.

TCRdb re-called the RT-PCR reads with MiXCR, one entry per CDR3 protein. The repertoire holds 800,000 to 1,000,000 distinct CDR3 sequences, less than 25% seen once, with 9.5% to 13% in the top ten. J gave up 1 base and V 0 bases, and 7 bases lay outside the gene matches. Germline loops: CDR1 MNHEY, CDR2 SVGAGI. The CDR3 length is 17 residues. The V call is TRBV6-5, the J call TRBJ2-7, with 9 bases fitting TRBD1. The clonotype was recovered from a man in his fifties who received an inactivated influenza vaccine. The sample in question was PBMCs from blood, obtained roughly 5 days after vaccination. The CDR3 DNA reads TGTGCCAGCAGTTACTCTGCACAGGGGGCGCGATCCTACGAGCAGTACTTC. Amino acids: CASSYSAQGARSYEQYF.